This T cell receptor (beta chain) is from a study of blood T cells in healthy people across ages. Study-wide points: Because donor CMV status was unknown, expanded clonotype changes were possibly confounded. Per million T cells, TCR beta diversity dropped about linearly as age rose.

It was approximately 10 milliliters of peripheral blood that were drawn from each donor. A sample-barcoded 5' primer and a J-beta primer mix were used in a second PCR of about 7 to 12 cycles. TCRdb ran MiXCR on the 5' RACE reads and lists one entry per CDR3 protein. There are about 970,000 distinct CDR3 sequences in the sample; about 53% occur only once, and over 20% lies in the top ten. On this clonotype: No antigen is known for it.

The sequenced material came from blood. The sequence was obtained from a woman aged 55-70 years in good health.

CDR3 nucleotide sequence: TGCAGTGCTAGGTTAAGGCTCTCCACAGATACGCAGTATTTT. Its protein product is CSARLRLSTDTQYF. The chain combines TRBV20-1 with TRBJ2-3; D remains unclear. Looked up from germline, CDR1 is DFQATT and CDR2 is SNEGSKA (reference sequence). The CDR3 is 14 residues long. Trimming removed 3 bases at V and 2 bases at J, with 12 bases between.